The sequence of this TCR beta chain was determined in a study of CD8+ T cells in alopecia areata. It was from PBMCs that CD4+ and CD8+ T cells were sorted. This clone was seen a handful of times. Sequencing relied on a cDNA template that was reverse transcribed from extracted RNA. The repertoire was sequenced with immunoSEQ multiplex PCR; TCRdb's copy has only in-frame clones and lacks some. The table records around 100,000 clones, 45% to 60% of them present only once. Per the germline V gene, CDR1 is KGHSH and CDR2 is LQKENI. This CDR3 has 13 residues. Trimming removed 10 bases from V and 3 bases from J; junction bases left unmatched: 6.

Specimen: CD4+ T cells sorted from blood. This receptor was obtained from a human donor in good health. The chain combines TRBV18 with TRBJ2-1; 7 bases map to TRBD1. CDR3 coding DNA: TGTGCCACGGGACAGAACTACTACAATGAGCAGTTCTTC. Its translation is CATGQNYYNEQFF.